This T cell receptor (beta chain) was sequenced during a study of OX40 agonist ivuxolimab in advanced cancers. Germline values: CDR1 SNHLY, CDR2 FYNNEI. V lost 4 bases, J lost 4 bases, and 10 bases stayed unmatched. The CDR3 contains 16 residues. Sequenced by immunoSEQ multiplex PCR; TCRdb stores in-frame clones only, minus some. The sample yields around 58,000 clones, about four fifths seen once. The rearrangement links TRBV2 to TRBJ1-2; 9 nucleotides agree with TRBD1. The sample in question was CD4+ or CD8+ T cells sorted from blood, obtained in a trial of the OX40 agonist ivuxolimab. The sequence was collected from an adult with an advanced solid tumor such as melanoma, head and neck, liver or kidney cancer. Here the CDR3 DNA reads TGTGCCAGCAGTGTGGGACAGGGACTGGAGGGCTATGGCTACACCTTC. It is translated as CASSVGQGLEGYGYTF.